What follows are 9 T cell receptor beta chains derived from one specimen sequenced in a study of blood T cell repertoires in COVID-19. Method: immunoSEQ multiplex PCR; TCRdb's copy keeps in-frame clones and lacks some. This table has about 320,000 clones, about 85% appearing once. The specimen was PBMCs or T cells enriched from blood (not recorded which). The receptors shown here come from a woman aged 25-40 years who had recovered from COVID-19.

The chain combines TRBV12-3 or TRBV12-4 with TRBJ2-1; D is undetermined. V lost 6 bases and J lost 5, with 8 bases in between. This CDR3 region has 12 residues. CDR3 nucleotide sequence: TGTGCCAGCAGCCCCCAGGACAATGAGCAGTTCTTC. It yields the protein CASSPQDNEQFF.

This chain joins TRBV7-8 and TRBJ1-2; maybe TRBD1 (6 bases). The CDR3 length is 16 residues. Trimming pared 1 base from V and 5 bases from J, leaving 17 bases between. The V gene's germline CDR1 is SGHVS and CDR2 FQNEAQ. CDR3 in amino acids: CASSLGTAASVYGYTF. The CDR3 DNA reads TGTGCCAGCAGCTTAGGGACAGCCGCAAGTGTGTATGGCTACACCTTC.

The genes are TRBV9 and TRBJ1-5, with TRBD1 matching over 7 bases. Germline V lookup: CDR1 SGDLS, CDR2 YYNGEE. CDR3 length: 14 amino acids. V gave up 3 bases and J gave up 4 bases; unmatched junction bases: 4. CDR3 residues: CASSGAGGNQPQHF. The CDR3 coding sequence is TGTGCCAGCAGCGGGGCAGGGGGAAATCAGCCCCAGCATTTT.

The V call is TRBV5-6, the J call TRBJ2-3; perhaps TRBD2 as D (7 bases). Germline CDR1 SGHDT, CDR2 YYEEEE. The CDR3 is made up of 13 amino acids. V was shortened by 9 bases and J by 4 bases, with 15 bases between the two germline ends. The CDR3 protein is CATSTGGPDTQYF. In DNA form, the CDR3 reads TGTGCCACCTCGACCGGGGGGCCAGATACGCAGTATTTT.

V gene TRBV9 combines with J gene TRBJ2-1; 16 bases are a match to TRBD2. V lost 3 bases, J lost 9 bases, and 9 bases stayed unmatched. Germline V lookup: CDR1 SGDLS, CDR2 YYNGEE. The CDR3 is 17 amino acids. This CDR3 is CASSDPGLAGGPGEQFF. In DNA, the CDR3 is TGTGCCAGCAGCGACCCGGGACTAGCGGGGGGGCCCGGTGAGCAGTTCTTC.

This sequence joins TRBV6-6 and TRBJ2-7; 8 bases are a match to TRBD1. CDR3 length: 14 amino acids. Germline V gene lookup returns CDR1 MNHNY and CDR2 SVGAGI (reference sequence). The junction had 10 bases not matched to a gene; V was cut back by 7 bases and J by 5 bases. The CDR3 DNA sequence: TGTGCCAGCAACCGCCAGGGGGCAAGGGACGAGCAGTACTTC. This translates into CASNRQGARDEQYF.

The V gene is TRBV9, the J gene TRBJ2-5; 10 bases align to TRBD2. The ends lost 7 bases at V and 4 bases at J; junction bases unmatched: 16. The CDR3 runs 17 residues. Germline V gives CDR1 SGDLS, CDR2 YYNGEE. The CDR3 DNA is TGTGCCAGCGAACCAATCAGGAGCGGGGGGGCCGGAGAGACCCAGTACTTC. This translates into CASEPIRSGGAGETQYF.

V and J are TRBV19 and TRBJ2-5, with TRBD2 as a possible D gene (6 bases). The V end was cut by 5 bases, the J end by 5 bases, with 12 bases between. The CDR3 loop spans 13 amino acids. From germline, CDR1 is LNHDA and CDR2 SQIVND (reference sequence). CDR3 DNA: TGTGCCAGTAGTCGGCCGGGGGAGGAGACCCAGTACTTC. This gives the protein CASSRPGEETQYF. Drawing the rest from reference TRBV19 and TRBJ2-5, the complete variable domain is DGGITQSPKYLFRKEGQNVTLSCEQNLNHDAMYWYRQDPGQGLRLIYYSQIVNDFQKGDIAEGYSVSREKKESFPLTVTSAQKNPTAFYLCASSRPGEETQYFGPGTRLLVL.

In this sample, this clone turned up once. The J gene is TRBJ1-6, the V gene TRBV5-1; 8 bases map to TRBD1. The junction had 10 bases not matched to a gene; V was cut back by 4 bases and J by 7 bases. The CDR3 spans 16 residues. Germline-derived CDR1 and CDR2 are SGHRS and YFSETQ. The CDR3 region is CASSPNIQGGNSPLHF. The CDR3 coding sequence is TGCGCCAGCAGCCCAAATATACAGGGGGGGAATTCACCCCTCCACTTT.